Each of the 21 T cell receptor beta chains below was sequenced from the same sample in a study of human T cells and chemical hapten exposure. Regarding time point: pre-sensitization, week 0. Treatment here: therapeutic diphenylcyclopropenone sensitization with weekly scalp DPC. TCRdb reprocessed the RACE reads with MiXCR, giving one entry per CDR3 protein. Seen here are roughly 260,000 distinct CDR3 sequences, 7.5% to 10% observed once, and the top ten hold 2% to 2.5%. The specimen was whole blood, collected in connection with sensitization to the hapten diphenylcyclopropenone (DPC). The receptors derive from a woman in her thirties or forties with alopecia areata. Some clones in this sample may be carry-over from other donors' samples.

This clonotype was seen repeatedly, ten times or more. The rearrangement joins TRBV5-1 to TRBJ2-7; D possibly matches TRBD1 or TRBD2 (5 bases each). V was pared by 5 bases and J by 3 bases, with 12 bases between. In germline, CDR1 is SGHRS, CDR2 YFSETQ. The CDR3 contains 13 residues. This CDR3 reads CASRLGARYEQYF. The CDR3 region has the DNA TGCGCCAGCAGACTAGGGGCGCGCTACGAGCAGTACTTC.

The chain joins TRBV2 to TRBJ1-1; possible D gene TRBD1, 5 bases. The V gene lost 8 bases and the J gene lost 1 base, with 14 bases spanning the gap. Germline V gives CDR1 SNHLY, CDR2 FYNNEI. The CDR3 runs 14 residues. The CDR3 loop reads CASGGRGPNTEAFF. The DNA of the CDR3 is TGTGCCAGCGGAGGGCGGGGCCCGAACACTGAAGCTTTCTTT.

With regard to this clonotype: A much larger clone is a single base away; this may be a read error. The CDR3, as DNA: TGTGCCAGCAGCTTGCCTGGGGTAGATACGCAGTATTTT. This sequence encodes CASSLPGVDTQYF. The chain carries TRBV7-2 and TRBJ2-3; no firm D call. Trimming stripped 3 bases from V and 5 bases from J, with 9 bases between. The germline V gene encodes CDR1 SGHTA and CDR2 FQGNSA. The CDR3 totals 13 residues.

This clonotype appeared a few times. The chain carries TRBV6-5 and TRBJ1-6; possible D gene TRBD1, 6 bases. Germline V gene sequence: CDR1 MNHEY, CDR2 SVGAGI. This CDR3 has 18 residues. Trimming cost V 0 bases and J 2 bases, with 14 bases left between them. The CDR3 spells CASSYSIARDTYNSPLHF. CDR3 coding DNA: TGTGCCAGCAGTTACTCGATTGCGCGGGACACCTATAATTCACCCCTCCACTTT.

This clonotype occurred a few times. The chain recombines TRBV2 with TRBJ2-4; D unresolved. CDR1 SNHLY and CDR2 FYNNEI come from the germline V gene. V gave up 4 bases and J gave up 8 bases, with 15 bases separating them. This CDR3 region has 14 residues. The CDR3 region is CASSVPARHYIQYF. CDR3 in DNA: TGTGCCAGCAGTGTCCCCGCTCGGCATTACATTCAGTACTTC.

The rearrangement joins TRBV12-3 or TRBV12-4 to TRBJ2-5, with 10 bases fitting TRBD2. This CDR3 is 15 amino acids long. V gave up 7 bases and J gave up 2 bases; unmatched junction bases: 7. The CDR3 bases are TGTGCCAGCAACCGACTAGCGGGCCCGCAAGAGACCCAGTACTTC. Its translation: CASNRLAGPQETQYF.

This clonotype was observed at least ten times. The genes are TRBV29-1 and TRBJ2-1; D not resolved. Trimming left V 4 bases short and J 2 bases short, with 6 bases between. Germline loops: CDR1 SQVTM, CDR2 ANQGSEA. This CDR3 has 12 residues. CDR3 residues: CSVGGTYNEQFF. The CDR3 DNA sequence: TGCAGCGTTGGTGGGACCTACAATGAGCAGTTCTTC.

This clonotype was recorded a few times. The CDR3 nucleotides read TGTGCCAGCAGTGGGACTAGCGGGAGAGATACGCAGTATTTT. Translation: CASSGTSGRDTQYF. The J gene is TRBJ2-3, the V gene TRBV2; the match to TRBD2 covers 13 bases. The junction had 0 bases not matched to a gene; V was cut back by 4 bases and J by 5 bases. CDR1 is SNHLY and CDR2 is FYNNEI in the germline V gene. The CDR3 extends over 14 amino acids. Complete variable domain (other parts from reference TRBV2 and TRBJ2-3): EPEVTQTPSHQVTQMGQEVILRCVPISNHLYFYWYRQILGQKVEFLVSFYNNEISEKSEIFDDQFSVERPDGSNFTLKIRSTKLEDSAMYFCASSGTSGRDTQYFGPGTRLTVL.

This clonotype was observed a few times. The chain combines TRBV10-3 with TRBJ2-2; D uncertain. This CDR3 is built from 13 residues. The V and J ends lost 4 bases and 3 bases respectively, with 6 bases between them. Germline V gene data show CDR1 as ENHRY and CDR2 as SYGVKD. The CDR3: CAISARDTGELFF. DNA for the CDR3: TGTGCCATCAGTGCCAGAGACACCGGGGAGCTGTTTTTT.

The sample holds a few counts of this clonotype. The rearrangement joins TRBV6-1 to TRBJ1-3, with no clear D. Trimming took 4 bases from V and 4 from J, leaving 8 bases between them. The germline V gene has CDR1 MNHNS and CDR2 SASEGT. CDR3 length equals 13 residues. CDR3 residues: CASSGRSGNTIYF. CDR3 DNA sequence: TGTGCCAGCAGTGGACGGTCAGGAAACACCATATATTTT.

This clonotype was picked up a small number of times. V and J are TRBV12-3 or TRBV12-4 and TRBJ2-1; tentative D call: TRBD2 (6 bases). Deletions cut 7 bases from V and 2 bases from J, with 15 bases between. The CDR3 loop spans 15 amino acids. CDR3 loop: CASTLISGTYNEQFF. The CDR3 region has the DNA TGTGCCAGCACCTTAATTAGCGGAACCTACAATGAGCAGTTCTTC.

This clonotype came up many times. CDR3 region: CASSKARAGELFF. CDR3 coding DNA: TGTGCCAGCAGCAAAGCAAGGGCCGGGGAGCTGTTTTTT. The chain recombines TRBV21-1 with TRBJ2-2. TRBV21-1 is a pseudogene. The CDR3 is 13 amino acids.

This clonotype has just one count. A read error may produce the germline difference seen at one junction end. V is TRBV6-6 and J is TRBJ2-5, with TRBD1 as a possible D gene (6 bases). CDR1 is MNHNY and CDR2 is SVGAGI in the germline V gene (reference sequence). This CDR3 is built from 13 residues. The CDR3 protein is CVSRDQGQETQYF. The CDR3 DNA sequence: TGTGTCAGCAGGGACCAGGGGCAAGAGACCCAGTACTTC.

This clonotype was seen more than once but under ten times. The chain recombines TRBV7-2 with TRBJ1-5; D unclear. The CDR3 spans 13 residues. From germline, CDR1 is SGHTA and CDR2 FQGNSA. V lost 0 bases and J 3 bases, leaving 3 bases between the germline ends. Here the CDR3 reads CASSLAPNQPQHF. The CDR3 coding sequence is TGTGCCAGCAGCTTAGCTCCCAATCAGCCCCAGCATTTT.

The gene calls are TRBV12-3 or TRBV12-4 and TRBJ2-7; a weak D match, TRBD1 (6 bases). The CDR3 is 14 residues long. The ends were cut back, 5 bases at V and 0 bases at J, with 11 bases in the middle. CDR3 in amino acids: CASSNGQSSYEQYF. For the CDR3, the DNA is TGTGCCAGCAGTAACGGACAGAGCTCCTACGAGCAGTACTTC.

A word on this clonotype: This could be a read error, since a much larger clone is one nucleotide away. The rearrangement joins TRBV4-1 to TRBJ2-3; no clear D gene. Germline V gene lookup returns CDR1 MGHRA and CDR2 YSYEKL. The length of the CDR3 is 17 residues. The CDR3: CASSQARASGSTETQYF. The CDR3 coding sequence is TGCGCCAGCAGCCAAGCCAGAGCGTCAGGCAGCACAGAAACGCAGTATTTT.

The V call is TRBV3-1, the J call TRBJ2-3; D gene unclear. The V and J ends lost 2 bases and 2 bases respectively, with 11 bases between them. Germline-derived CDR1 and CDR2 are LGHDT and YNNKEL (reference sequence). CDR3 size: 15 residues. In DNA, the CDR3 is TGTGCCAGCAGCCAAAGCCCCGCGGCCACAGATACGCAGTATTTT. This codes for CASSQSPAATDTQYF.

The chain combines TRBV6-2 or TRBV6-3 with TRBJ2-7; either TRBD1 or TRBD2 may supply D (5 bases each). The CDR3 is 16 residues long. The V gene's germline CDR1 is MNHEY and CDR2 SVGEGT. The V end was cut by 0 bases, the J end by 2 bases, with 14 bases between. This CDR3 reads CASSYSMYQGPYEQYF. CDR3 nucleotides: TGTGCCAGCAGTTACTCGATGTATCAGGGACCCTACGAGCAGTACTTC.

This clonotype was observed a handful of times. J is TRBJ1-2 and V is TRBV5-1, with TRBD1 matching 9 bases. Germline V lookup: CDR1 SGHRS, CDR2 YFSETQ. This CDR3 is built from 13 residues. Trimming removed 2 bases from V and 6 bases from J; junction bases left unmatched: 2. The CDR3 region has the DNA TGCGCCAGCAGCTTAACAGGGGGCCATGGCTACACCTTC. As protein: CASSLTGGHGYTF.

The sample holds many counts of this clonotype. This rearrangement joins TRBV20-1 to TRBJ2-7, with TRBD1 identical over 9 bases. Germline values: CDR1 DFQATT, CDR2 SNEGSKA (reference sequence). This CDR3 is built from 15 residues. The junction had 11 bases not matched to a gene; V was cut back by 6 bases and J by 2 bases. The CDR3 protein is CSANREDRGAYEQYF. The CDR3 region has the DNA TGCAGTGCCAATAGGGAGGACAGGGGCGCCTACGAGCAGTACTTC.

Many counts were recorded for this clonotype. This chain links TRBV6-1 with TRBJ1-1, with 9 bases fitting TRBD1. This CDR3 contains 16 residues. V was pared by 7 bases and J by 0 bases, with 9 bases of the junction left unmatched. Germline V gene data show CDR1 as MNHNS and CDR2 as SASEGT. CDR3 in amino acids: CASTKRTGAMNTEAFF. CDR3 sequence (DNA): TGTGCCAGCACTAAGCGGACAGGGGCGATGAACACTGAAGCTTTCTTT.